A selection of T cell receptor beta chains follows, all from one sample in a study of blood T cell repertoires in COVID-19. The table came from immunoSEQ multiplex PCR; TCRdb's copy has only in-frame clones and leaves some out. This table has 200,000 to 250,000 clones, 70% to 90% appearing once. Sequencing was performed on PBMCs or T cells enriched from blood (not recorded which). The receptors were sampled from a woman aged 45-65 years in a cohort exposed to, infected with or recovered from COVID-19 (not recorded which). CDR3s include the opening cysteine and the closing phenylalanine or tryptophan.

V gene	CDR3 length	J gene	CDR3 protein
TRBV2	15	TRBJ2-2	CASSGQGAITGELFF
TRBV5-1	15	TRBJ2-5	CASSRRQGYQETQYF
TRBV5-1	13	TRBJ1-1	CASSLEGNTEAFF
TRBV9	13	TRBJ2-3	CASSVGFTDTQYF
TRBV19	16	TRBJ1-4	CASSRGTLATNEKLFF
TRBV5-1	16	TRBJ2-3	CASGLRAGLFTDTQYF
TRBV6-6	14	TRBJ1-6	CASSHLQGNSPLHF
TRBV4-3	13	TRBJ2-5	CASSAGLGETQYF
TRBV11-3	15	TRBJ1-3	CASSFGTGVGNTIYF
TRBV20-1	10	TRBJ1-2	CSAEGFGYTF
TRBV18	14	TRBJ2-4	CASSEQRAKNIQYF
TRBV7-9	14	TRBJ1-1	CASSLDRGVAEAFF
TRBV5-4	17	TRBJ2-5	CASSSPSLAGKLETQYF
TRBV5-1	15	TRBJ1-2	CASSADSRINYGYTF
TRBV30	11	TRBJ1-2	CAWSRVPGYTF
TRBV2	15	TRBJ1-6	CASSEGPGFSSPLHF
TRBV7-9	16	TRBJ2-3	CASSKQRGGPSDTQYF
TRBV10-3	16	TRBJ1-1	CAISELPGQHRTEAFF
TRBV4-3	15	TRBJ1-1	CASSQANRGSTEAFF
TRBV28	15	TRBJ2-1	CASSSQGAPNNEQFF
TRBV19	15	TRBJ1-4	CASRTNRVKNEKLFF
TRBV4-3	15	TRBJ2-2	CASSQVAGGTGELFF
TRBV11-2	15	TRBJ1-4	CASSLNTETNEKLFF
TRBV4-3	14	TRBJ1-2	CASSQARGDYGYTF
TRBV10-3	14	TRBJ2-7	CAIGEWTGGVEQYF
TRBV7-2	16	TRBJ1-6	CASSSRTTGYNSPLHF
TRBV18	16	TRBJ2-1	CASSPRSRDFYNEQFF
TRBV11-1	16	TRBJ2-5	CASSFLVGTVQETQYF
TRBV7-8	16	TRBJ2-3	CASSFRDGTGTDTQYF
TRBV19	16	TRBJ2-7	CASSLASGGYLHEQYF
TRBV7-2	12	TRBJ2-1	CASSYRDNEQFF
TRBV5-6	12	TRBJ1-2	CASSFRVGGYTF
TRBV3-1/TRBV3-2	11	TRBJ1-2	CASGGQFGYTF
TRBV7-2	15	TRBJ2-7	CASSLGQGATYEQYF
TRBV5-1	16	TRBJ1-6	CASSSKPGNYNSPLHF
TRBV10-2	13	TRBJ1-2	CASSETGTYGYTF
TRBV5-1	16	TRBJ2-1	CASSWGLAGQYNEQFF
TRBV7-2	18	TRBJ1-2	CASSLLTTGGDLFYGYTF
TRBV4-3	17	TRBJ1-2	CASSQEWRASANYGYTF
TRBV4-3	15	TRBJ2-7	CASSQATGYSYEQYF
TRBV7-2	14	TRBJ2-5	CASSPGGPRETQYF
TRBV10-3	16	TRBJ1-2	CAIRGTGGASNYGYTF
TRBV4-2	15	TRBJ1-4	CASSPSSGRTEKLFF
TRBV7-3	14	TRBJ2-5	CASRTRQGGETQYF
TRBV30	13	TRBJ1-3	CAWSVNGGNTIYF
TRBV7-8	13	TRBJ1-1	CASALGQGFKAFF
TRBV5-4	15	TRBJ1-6	CASSKDRGSGSPLHF
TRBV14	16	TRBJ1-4	CASSARTGTGNEKLFF
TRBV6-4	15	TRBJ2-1	CASSGGTSGGNEQFF
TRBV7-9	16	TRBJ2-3	CASSRPGTRDTDTQYF
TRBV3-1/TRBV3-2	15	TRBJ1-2	CASSQRDTYNYGYTF
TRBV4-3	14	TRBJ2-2	CASSQLYGNGELFF
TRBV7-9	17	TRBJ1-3	CASSPGQGGDSGNTIYF
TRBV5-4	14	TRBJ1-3	CASSWTGGEDTIYF
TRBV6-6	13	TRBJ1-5	CASRRQDYQPQHF